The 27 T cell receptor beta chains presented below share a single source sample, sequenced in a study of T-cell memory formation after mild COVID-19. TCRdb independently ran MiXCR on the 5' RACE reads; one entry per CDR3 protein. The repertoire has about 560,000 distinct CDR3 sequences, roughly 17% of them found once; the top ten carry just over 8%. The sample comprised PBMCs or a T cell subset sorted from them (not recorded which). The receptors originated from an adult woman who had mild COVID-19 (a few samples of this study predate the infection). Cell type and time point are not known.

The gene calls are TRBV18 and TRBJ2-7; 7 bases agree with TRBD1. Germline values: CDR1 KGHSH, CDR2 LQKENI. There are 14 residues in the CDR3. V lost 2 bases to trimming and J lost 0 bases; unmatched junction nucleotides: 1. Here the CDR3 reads CASSPWDSSYEQYF. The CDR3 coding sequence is TGTGCCAGCTCACCATGGGACAGCTCCTACGAGCAGTACTTC.

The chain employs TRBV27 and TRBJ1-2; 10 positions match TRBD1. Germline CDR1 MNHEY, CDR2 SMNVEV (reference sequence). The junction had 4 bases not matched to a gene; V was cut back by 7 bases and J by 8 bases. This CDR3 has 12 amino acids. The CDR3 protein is CASTTTGGGYTF. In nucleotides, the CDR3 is TGTGCCAGCACCACGACAGGGGGCGGCTACACCTTC.

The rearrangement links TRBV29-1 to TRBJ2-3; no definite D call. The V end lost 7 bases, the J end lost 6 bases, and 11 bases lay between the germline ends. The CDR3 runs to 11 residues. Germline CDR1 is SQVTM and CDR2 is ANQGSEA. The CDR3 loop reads CSAGPYDTQYF. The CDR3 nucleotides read TGCAGCGCCGGACCTTATGATACGCAGTATTTT.

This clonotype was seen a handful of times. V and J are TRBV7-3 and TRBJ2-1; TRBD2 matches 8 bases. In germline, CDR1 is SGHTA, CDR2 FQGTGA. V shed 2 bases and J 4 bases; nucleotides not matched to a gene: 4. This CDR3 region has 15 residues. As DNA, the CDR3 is TGTGCCAGCAGCTTATCGCGGGGGGAATACAATGAGCAGTTCTTC. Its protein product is CASSLSRGEYNEQFF.

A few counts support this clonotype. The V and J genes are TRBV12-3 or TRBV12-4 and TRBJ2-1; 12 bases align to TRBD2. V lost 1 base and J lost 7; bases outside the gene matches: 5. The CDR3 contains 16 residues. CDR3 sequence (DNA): TGTGCCAGCAGTTTAGTTGGACTAGCGGGATTTAATGAGCAGTTCTTC. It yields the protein CASSLVGLAGFNEQFF.

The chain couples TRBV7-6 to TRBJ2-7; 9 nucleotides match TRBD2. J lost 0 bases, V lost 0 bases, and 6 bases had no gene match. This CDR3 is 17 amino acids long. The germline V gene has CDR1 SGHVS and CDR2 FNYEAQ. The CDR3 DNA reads TGTGCCAGCAGCTTAGCAAGCGGGAGGCTTAGCTCCTACGAGCAGTACTTC. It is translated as CASSLASGRLSSYEQYF.

CDR3 residues: CASSSMPRQGMNTEAFF. CDR3 sequence (DNA): TGTGCCAGCAGCTCAATGCCTAGACAGGGGATGAACACTGAAGCTTTCTTT. This rearrangement joins TRBV7-9 to TRBJ1-1, with 8 positions matching TRBD1. V lost 4 bases and J lost 0; bases outside the gene matches: 10. The germline V gene has CDR1 SEHNR and CDR2 FQNEAQ (reference sequence). This CDR3 comprises 17 residues.

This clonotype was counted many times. The CDR3 DNA reads as TGTGCCAGCTCACCAATTGGTCGAAACACTGAAGCTTTCTTT. Its protein product is CASSPIGRNTEAFF. This rearrangement joins TRBV18 to TRBJ1-1, with D unclear. The CDR3 totals 14 residues. Germline V CDR1 and CDR2: KGHSH, LQKENI. V gave up 2 bases and J gave up 2 bases, with 9 bases separating them.

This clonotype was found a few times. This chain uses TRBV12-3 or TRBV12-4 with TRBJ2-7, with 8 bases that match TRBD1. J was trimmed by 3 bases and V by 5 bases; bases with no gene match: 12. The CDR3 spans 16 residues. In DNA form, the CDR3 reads TGTGCCAGCAGTCCCCGGACAGGGAGGCCCCTCTACGAGCAGTACTTC. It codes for CASSPRTGRPLYEQYF.

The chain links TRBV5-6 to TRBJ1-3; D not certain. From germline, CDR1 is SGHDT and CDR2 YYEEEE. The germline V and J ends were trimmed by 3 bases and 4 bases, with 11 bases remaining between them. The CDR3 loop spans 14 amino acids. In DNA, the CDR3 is TGTGCCAGCAGCTCCGCTATTCAGGGAAACACCATATATTTT. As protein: CASSSAIQGNTIYF.

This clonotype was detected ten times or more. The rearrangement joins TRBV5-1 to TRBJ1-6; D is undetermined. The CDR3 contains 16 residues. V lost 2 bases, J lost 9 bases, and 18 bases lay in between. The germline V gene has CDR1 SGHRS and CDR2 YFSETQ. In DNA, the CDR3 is TGCGCCAGCAGCTTCGGACTAAAGGGCGTCGGTTCACCCCTCCACTTT. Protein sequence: CASSFGLKGVGSPLHF.

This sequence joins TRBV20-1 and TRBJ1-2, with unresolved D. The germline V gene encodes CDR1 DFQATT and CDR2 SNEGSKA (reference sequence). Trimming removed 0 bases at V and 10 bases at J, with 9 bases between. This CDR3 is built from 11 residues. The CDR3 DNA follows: TGCAGTGCTAGAGATCTGAGAACCTACACCTTC. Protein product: CSARDLRTYTF.

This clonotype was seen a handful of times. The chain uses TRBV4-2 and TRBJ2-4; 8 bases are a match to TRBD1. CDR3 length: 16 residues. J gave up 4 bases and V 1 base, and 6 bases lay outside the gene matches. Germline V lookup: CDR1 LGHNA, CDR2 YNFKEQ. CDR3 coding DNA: TGTGCCAGCAGCCAAGTTGGACAGGGCTTAAAAAACATTCAGTACTTC. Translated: CASSQVGQGLKNIQYF.

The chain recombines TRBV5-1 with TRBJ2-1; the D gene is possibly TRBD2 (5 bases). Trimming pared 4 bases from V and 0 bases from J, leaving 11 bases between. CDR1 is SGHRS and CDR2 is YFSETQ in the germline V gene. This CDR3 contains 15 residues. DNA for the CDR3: TGCGCCAGCAGCCAGACGGGAATCTCCTACAATGAGCAGTTCTTC. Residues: CASSQTGISYNEQFF.

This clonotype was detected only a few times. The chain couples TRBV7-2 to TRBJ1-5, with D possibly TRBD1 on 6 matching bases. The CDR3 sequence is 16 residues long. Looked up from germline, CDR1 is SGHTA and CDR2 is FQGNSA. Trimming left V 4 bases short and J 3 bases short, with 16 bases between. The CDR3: CASSSLGGPNNQPQHF. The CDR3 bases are TGTGCCAGCAGCTCCCTCGGGGGGCCCAACAATCAGCCCCAGCATTTT. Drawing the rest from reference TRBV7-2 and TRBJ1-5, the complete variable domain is GAGVSQSPSNKVTEKGKDVELRCDPISGHTALYWYRQSLGQGLEFLIYFQGNSAPDKSGLPSDRFSAERTGGSVSTLTIQRTQQEDSAVYLCASSSLGGPNNQPQHFGDGTRLSIL.

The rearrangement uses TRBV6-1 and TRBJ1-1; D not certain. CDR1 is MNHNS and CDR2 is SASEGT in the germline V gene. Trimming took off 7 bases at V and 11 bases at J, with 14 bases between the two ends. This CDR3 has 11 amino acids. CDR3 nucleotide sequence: TGTGCCAGCAATTCGGGCCCCGAGGCTTTCTTT. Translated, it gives CASNSGPEAFF.

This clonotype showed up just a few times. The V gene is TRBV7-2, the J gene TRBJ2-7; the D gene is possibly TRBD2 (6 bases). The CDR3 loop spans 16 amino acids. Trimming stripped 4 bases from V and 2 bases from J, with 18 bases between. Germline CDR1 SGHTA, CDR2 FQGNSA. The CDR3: CASSSTTTSPTYEQYF. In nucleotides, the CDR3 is TGTGCCAGCAGCTCAACGACGACTAGTCCTACCTACGAGCAGTACTTC.

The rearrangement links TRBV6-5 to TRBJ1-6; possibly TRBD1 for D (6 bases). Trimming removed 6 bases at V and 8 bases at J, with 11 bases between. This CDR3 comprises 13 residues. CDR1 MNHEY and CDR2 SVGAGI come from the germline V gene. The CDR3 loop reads CASSDRIDSPLHF. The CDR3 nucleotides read TGTGCCAGCAGCGACAGGATCGATTCACCCCTCCACTTT.

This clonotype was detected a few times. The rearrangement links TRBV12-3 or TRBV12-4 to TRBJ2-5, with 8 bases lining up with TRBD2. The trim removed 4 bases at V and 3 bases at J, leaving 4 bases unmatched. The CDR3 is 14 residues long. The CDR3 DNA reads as TGTGCCAGCAGTTCGGGACTAGTAAAAGAGACCCAGTACTTC. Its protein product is CASSSGLVKETQYF.

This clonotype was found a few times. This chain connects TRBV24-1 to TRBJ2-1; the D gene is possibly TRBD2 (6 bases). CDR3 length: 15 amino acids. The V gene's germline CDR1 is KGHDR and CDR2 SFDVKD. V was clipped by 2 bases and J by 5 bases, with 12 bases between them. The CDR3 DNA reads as TGTGCCACCAGTGATTGGACTACAGGAAACAATGAGCAGTTCTTC. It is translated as CATSDWTTGNNEQFF.

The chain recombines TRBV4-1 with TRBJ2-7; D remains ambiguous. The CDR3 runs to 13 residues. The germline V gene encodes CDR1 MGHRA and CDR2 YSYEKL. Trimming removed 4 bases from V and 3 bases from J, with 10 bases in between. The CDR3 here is CASSRLTGYEQYF. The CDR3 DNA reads TGCGCCAGCAGCCGGTTAACCGGCTACGAGCAGTACTTC.

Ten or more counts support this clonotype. The CDR3 DNA is TGTGCCACCAGTGAACCCCTAGCGGAAACCCGGCGTGAGCAGTTCTTC. Residues: CATSEPLAETRREQFF. The genes are TRBV24-1 and TRBJ2-1; 7 bases are shared with TRBD2. The V gene end was trimmed by 4 bases and the J gene end by 9 bases; junction bases not matched to a gene: 14. The germline V gene has CDR1 KGHDR and CDR2 SFDVKD. The CDR3 contains 16 residues.

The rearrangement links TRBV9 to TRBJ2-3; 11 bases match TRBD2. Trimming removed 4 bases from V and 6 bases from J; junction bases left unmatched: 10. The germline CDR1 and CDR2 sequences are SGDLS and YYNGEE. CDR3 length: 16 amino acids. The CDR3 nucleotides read TGTGCCAGCAGCCCAATAGCGGGAGGGCTGGGGGATACGCAGTATTTT. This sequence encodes CASSPIAGGLGDTQYF.

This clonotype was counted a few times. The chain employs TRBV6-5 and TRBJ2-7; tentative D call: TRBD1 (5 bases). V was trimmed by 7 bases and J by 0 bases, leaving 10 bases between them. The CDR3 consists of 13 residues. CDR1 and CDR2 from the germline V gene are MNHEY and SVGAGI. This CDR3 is CASTAGHSYEQYF. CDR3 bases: TGTGCCAGCACGGCAGGGCACTCCTACGAGCAGTACTTC.

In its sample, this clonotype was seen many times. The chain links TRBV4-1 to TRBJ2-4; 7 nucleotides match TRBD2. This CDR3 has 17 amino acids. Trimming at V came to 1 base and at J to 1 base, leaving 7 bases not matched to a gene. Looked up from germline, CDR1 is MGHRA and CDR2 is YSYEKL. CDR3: CASSQGLLRGAKNIQYF. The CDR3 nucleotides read TGCGCCAGCAGCCAAGGACTTTTGCGGGGGGCCAAAAACATTCAGTACTTC.

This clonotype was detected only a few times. The CDR3 protein is CASSEASRAGPLTSDTQYF. In DNA form, the CDR3 reads TGTGCCAGCAGTGAAGCAAGTCGAGCAGGGCCACTAACCTCAGATACGCAGTATTTT. This rearrangement joins TRBV6-1 to TRBJ2-3, with D possibly matching TRBD1 (5 bases). This CDR3 has 19 amino acids. Germline assignment: CDR1 MNHNS and CDR2 SASEGT. Trimming left V 0 bases short and J 4 bases short, with 23 bases between.

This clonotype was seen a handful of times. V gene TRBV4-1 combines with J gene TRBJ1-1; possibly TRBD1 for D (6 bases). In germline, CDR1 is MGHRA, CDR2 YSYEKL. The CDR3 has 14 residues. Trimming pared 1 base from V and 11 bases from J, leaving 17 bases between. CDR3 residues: CASSQGALGGEAFF. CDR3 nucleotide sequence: TGCGCCAGCAGCCAAGGGGCCCTAGGGGGGGAGGCTTTCTTT.